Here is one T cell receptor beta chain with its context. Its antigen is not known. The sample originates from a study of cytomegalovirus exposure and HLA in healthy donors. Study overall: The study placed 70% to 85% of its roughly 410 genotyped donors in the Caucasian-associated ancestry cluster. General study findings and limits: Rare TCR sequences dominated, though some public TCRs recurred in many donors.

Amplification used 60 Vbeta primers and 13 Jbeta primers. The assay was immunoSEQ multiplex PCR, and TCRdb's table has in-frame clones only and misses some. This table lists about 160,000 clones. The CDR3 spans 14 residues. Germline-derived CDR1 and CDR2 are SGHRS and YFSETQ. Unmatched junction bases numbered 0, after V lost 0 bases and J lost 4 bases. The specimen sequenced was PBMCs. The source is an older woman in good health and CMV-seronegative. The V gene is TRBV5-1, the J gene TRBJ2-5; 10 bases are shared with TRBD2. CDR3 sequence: CASSLGTSGETQYF. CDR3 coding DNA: TGCGCCAGCAGCTTGGGGACTAGCGGAGAGACCCAGTACTTC.